This T cell receptor (beta chain) was sequenced for a study of CD8+ T cells in alopecia areata. Study in general: Tofacitinib was taken orally by treated patients, and the dose was 5 to 10 mg twice daily. Whole-study results and caveats: Shared TCR sequences were less clear between patients than in mice, possibly partly from HLA diversity.

Extraction of RNA preceded its reverse transcription into cDNA, which served as the sequencing template. Only in-frame clones appear in the TCRdb table, and some are missing; sequencing was by immunoSEQ multiplex PCR. The sample lists about 160,000 clones; about 89% were seen once. The germline V gene has CDR1 MNHEY and CDR2 SMNVEV (reference sequence). V lost 7 bases, J lost 4 bases, and 16 bases lay in between. CDR3 length equals 14 residues. Details on this clone: Its antigen remains unknown.

Specimens obtained from alopecia areata patients comprised lesional scalp punch biopsies and peripheral blood. V is TRBV27 and J is TRBJ1-2; D gene unclear. This clonotype originated in a human donor with alopecia areata. Sequenced here: CD8+ T cells sorted from blood, sampled at week 0. For the CDR3, the DNA is TGTGCCAGCAAGTTCTCTCCCTTAGGCTATGGCTACACCTTC. This translates into CASKFSPLGYGYTF.